These T cell receptor beta chains were read from a single sample in a study of blood T cell repertoires in COVID-19. Clones were sequenced by immunoSEQ multiplex PCR, and TCRdb holds only the in-frame ones, with some missing. The data contain 200,000 to 300,000 clones, approximately 86% of them singletons. Material: peripheral blood. The receptors here all came from a man aged 25-40 years with active or convalescent COVID-19. The conserved cysteine and the conserved F or W are not part of the CDR3 here. D genes are given only for firm matches.

J	D	length	V	CDR3
TRBJ2-7	.	12	TRBV14	ASSQVGQNYEQY
TRBJ2-1	TRBD1	13	TRBV9	ASRPGTGATNEQF
TRBJ1-2	.	11	TRBV11-2	ASRPTDNYGYT
TRBJ1-1	.	10	TRBV7-9	ASIRGNTEAF
TRBJ2-7	.	11	TRBV7-8	ASTLFRQDEQY
TRBJ2-1	.	13	TRBV6-1	ASSDRPSSYNEQF
TRBJ2-7	TRBD2	13	TRBV6-5	ASSSTGTSVDEQY
TRBJ1-6	.	13	TRBV9	ASSAGSGNNSPLH
TRBJ1-3	.	12	TRBV10-1	ASSEPGSQNTIY
TRBJ2-1	.	11	TRBV5-1	ASSLDNYNEQF
TRBJ1-5	.	12	TRBV13	ASSLGLGNQPQH
TRBJ2-3	TRBD1	15	TRBV15	ATSRVPIQGARDTQY
TRBJ1-1	.	15	TRBV27	ASSLGSGFSLGTEAF
TRBJ1-2	TRBD1	12	TRBV5-4	ASSLRAGGRGYT
TRBJ1-1	TRBD1	15	TRBV5-1	ASSRQTGTGMNTEAF
TRBJ1-3	TRBD1	15	TRBV18	ASSPGTVASSGNTIY
TRBJ1-1	TRBD1	13	TRBV6-5	ASSYARGLNTEAF
TRBJ1-5	.	13	TRBV6-1	ASSEADSFNQPQH
TRBJ1-6	TRBD1	16	TRBV5-4	ASSLSQGGSLYNSPLH
TRBJ2-2	.	10	TRBV29-1	SVVEGTGELF
TRBJ2-3	TRBD2	14	TRBV7-2	ASSLGSGGRADTQY
TRBJ2-7	TRBD2	13	TRBV11-3	ASSPDGLAGREQY
TRBJ2-3	TRBD1	11	TRBV9	ASRGQGADTQY
TRBJ2-7	.	12	TRBV30	AYIVRGRGDEQY
TRBJ2-3	.	14	TRBV7-2	ASSSMPGVSTDTQY
TRBJ2-5	.	9	TRBV5-8	ASLQQETQY
TRBJ2-7	TRBD1	11	TRBV6-1	ASSETGAYEQY
TRBJ2-3	.	10	TRBV11-2	ASSLGDWEQY
TRBJ1-5	.	11	TRBV29-1	SITQGGNQPQH
TRBJ2-2	.	13	TRBV3-1/TRBV3-2	ASSQLGAFTGELF
TRBJ2-1	.	13	TRBV4-1	ASSQALAAYNEQF
TRBJ2-5	.	14	TRBV5-1	ASSLRRASAQETQY
TRBJ2-5	.	13	TRBV3-1/TRBV3-2	ASSQDQSRLETQY
TRBJ1-2	.	11	TRBV6-1	ASSEQGNYGYT
TRBJ1-2	.	10	TRBV5-8	ASSLVPSGYT
TRBJ2-1	.	12	TRBV18	ASSPQESEREQF
TRBJ2-7	.	12	TRBV25-1	ASREGQGRDEQY
TRBJ1-2	.	12	TRBV4-3	ASSQQGRPLGYT
TRBJ1-3	.	13	TRBV4-3	ASSQVLSSGNTIY
TRBJ1-1	TRBD1	13	TRBV18	ASSPRTGRNTEAF
TRBJ1-1	TRBD1	13	TRBV5-1	ASSLAVGTDTEAF
TRBJ1-2	TRBD1	9	TRBV2	ASSGQGGYT
TRBJ1-2	TRBD1	12	TRBV2	ASIPGGPIWGYT
TRBJ2-7	TRBD1	11	TRBV5-1	ASSDRTGNEQY
TRBJ1-1	.	11	TRBV4-1	ASSPFGEAKAF
TRBJ1-4	TRBD1	15	TRBV25-1	ASSEWGQGMFGEKLF